This TCR beta chain was found in a study of CD8+ T cells in alopecia areata. Study conclusions and caveats: For lesional scalp, especially alopecia totalis/universalis, clonality was higher than in normal scalp. Possibly as an HLA-related effect, TCR sharing across patients appeared less clear than in mice.

About this clone: Its specificity is unknown.

The sorting of PBMCs gave CD4+ and CD8+ T cells. From germline, CDR1 is GTSNPN and CDR2 SVGIG (reference sequence). The CDR3 consists of 13 residues. V lost 3 bases and J lost 4; bases outside the gene matches: 4. cDNA serving as the sequencing template came from extracted, reverse transcribed RNA. Generated by immunoSEQ multiplex PCR, the TCRdb table keeps only in-frame clones and is missing some. The sample lists about 200,000 clones; approximately 53% were seen once. The V gene is TRBV30, the J gene TRBJ2-7; 9 bases are shared with TRBD2. The sample was CD8+ T cells sorted from blood. The source is a human donor in good health. CDR3 amino acids: CAWSSGLAYEQYF. CDR3 in DNA: TGTGCCTGGAGCTCGGGACTAGCTTACGAGCAGTACTTC.